This record concerns one T cell receptor beta chain sequence. The data were taken from a study of blood T cell repertoires in COVID-19. As for the study in general: The United States, Italy and Spain provided the acute and convalescent COVID-19 samples.

Between the trimmed V and J ends, which lost 6 bases and 2 bases, there was a span of 12 bases. The CDR3 covers 14 residues. CDR1 is MRHNA and CDR2 is SNTAGT in the germline V gene. Authors' processing steps: The authors estimated nucleated cell counts from reference gene primer amplification. Libraries were prepared by immunoSEQ multiplex PCR; TCRdb keeps only in-frame clonotypes and omits some of them. V and J calls and clone size are given by that table; D and trimming were obtained from the DNA. The table has 300,000 or so clones, about four fifths seen once. This receptor was identified in a woman between 50 and 59 years old with acute or convalescent COVID-19. The material sequenced was peripheral blood. The rearrangement uses TRBV6-4 and TRBJ2-3; TRBD2 is a possible D gene (5 bases). The CDR3 DNA is TGTGCCAGCAGGGACGGACTTGACACAGATACGCAGTATTTT. It specifies CASRDGLDTDTQYF.